This T cell receptor beta chain derives from a study of tumor-infiltrating lymphocytes in localized non-small cell lung cancer (dated by TCRdb to the early 2020s). For context, the study as a whole: Patients whose samples were collected after neoadjuvant chemotherapy, as well as both smokers and never-smokers and several histologies, were included in the cohort. Each patient contributed resected tumor tissue and uninvolved lung tissue from the same patient, described as non-adjacent to the tumor. For under 60 patients, immunoSEQ T-cell fraction was compared between paired tumor and uninvolved lung. In total, the ICON cohort consisted of over a hundred surgical patients with localized non-small cell lung cancer who had their tumors resected. Alongside flow cytometry, multiplex immunofluorescence, RNA-seq, exome sequencing and proteomics, TCR sequencing was applied to the same patients as one of several integrated assays.

The CDR3 contains 12 residues, cysteine and phenylalanine counted. The CDR3 DNA has 36 bases and is translated from base 1. From a lookup of the germline V gene, CDR1 and CDR2 are SGHTA and FQGTGA. V is cut by 2 bases and J by 5 bases, and the space between the germline ends is 1 base. As regards this clone: Its antigen remains unidentified. Per-base qualities were not stored, and no clone one base away is much larger.

The immunoSEQ assay used for TCR sequencing gave the T-cell fraction in both tumor and uninvolved lung tissue. As for the authors' bioinformatics: For survival analysis, patients were divided into high (upper tertile) and low (lower two tertiles) T-cell fraction groups, which were compared by log-rank test. Paired tumor versus uninvolved lung differences in T-cell fraction were tested with a signed-rank test. Drawn from immuneACCESS, this table holds only the in-frame rearrangements with V and J called that TCRdb kept. Clones are partly lost; checked studies trace under half to an unresolved V gene and leave the rest unexplained. Clone size and V and J calls were adopted from that table, with D and trimming inferred from the DNA. This sample lists fewer than 8,000 clones; over 75% were detected once. Jointly, the top ten make up approximately 8.8% of the sample. What the authors observed across the whole study: Because assay coverage varied across patients depending on available tissue quantity, TCR sequencing was performed for only a subset of the cohort. Tumor T-cell fraction from TCR sequencing was not associated with recurrence-free survival (p = 0.61). TCR-derived T-cell fraction did not differ between the flow cytometry-defined immunotypes IM1 (good prognosis) and IM2 (poor prognosis). Consistent with immunofluorescence CD3 counts, TCRbeta sequencing supported greater T cell infiltration in tumors than in uninvolved lung tissue. Different pieces of the same tissue were used for different assays, so technical variation could not be separated from intratumor heterogeneity.

The first patient joined ICON in the first half of 2016, and enrollment wrapped up when the last patient was enrolled in September 2018. Fresh tumor and matched uninvolved tissue for in-depth immune analyses, including TCR sequencing, were collected from a subcohort of approximately 82 patients. TCR sequencing was performed on DNA isolated from bulk tissue, without cell sorting. The rearrangement joined TRBV7-3 to TRBJ1-6; the D gene cannot be resolved reliably. The receptor was isolated from a human donor with non-small cell lung cancer. The sequenced sample consisted of lung tumor tissue. The DNA sequence follows: TGTGCCAGCAGCTTAGATAATTCACCCCTCCACTTT. Translated, this is CASSLDNSPLHF.